The rows below give T cell receptor beta chains drawn from one sample of a study of blood T cell repertoires in COVID-19. Clones were read by immunoSEQ multiplex PCR, and TCRdb kept only the in-frame ones, dropping some. Of just over 15,000 clones listed, 85% to 90% are singletons. Specimen: peripheral blood. These receptors were taken from a man in his sixties with acute or convalescent COVID-19. Each CDR3 is given with its conserved first and last residue. A D gene is named only where the DNA matches it firmly. Clone sizes are given selectively: once, few, many, or a class where the clone is expanded.

D | size | J | length | V | CDR3 | DNA
NA | NA | TRBJ2-1 | 16 | TRBV6-1 | CASSDYGAGSYNEQFF | TGTGCCAGCAGTGATTATGGTGCGGGCTCCTACAATGAGCAGTTCTTC
TRBD1 | once | TRBJ2-1 | 15 | TRBV27 | CASSFGTGGSNEQFF | TGTGCCAGCAGTTTCGGGACAGGGGGAAGTAATGAGCAGTTCTTC
TRBD2 | once | TRBJ2-5 | 15 | TRBV2 | CASSDLAGGGETQYF | TGTGCCAGCAGTGACCTAGCGGGGGGAGGGGAGACCCAGTACTTC
TRBD1 | NA | TRBJ2-2 | 20 | TRBV7-3 | CASSSNGGQGNSVNTGELFF | TGTGCCAGCAGCTCCAACGGGGGACAGGGGAATTCCGTGAACACCGGGGAGCTGTTTTTT
NA | NA | TRBJ2-1 | 14 | TRBV6-4 | CASSPRGSYNEQFF | TGTGCCAGCAGTCCCCGGGGTAGCTACAATGAGCAGTTCTTC
TRBD2 | NA | TRBJ2-1 | 15 | TRBV5-1 | CASRARGGADNEQFF | TGCGCCAGCAGGGCTCGCGGGGGGGCCGACAATGAGCAGTTCTTC
TRBD1 | NA | TRBJ2-7 | 15 | TRBV30 | CAWSEIGQGRYEQYF | TGTGCCTGGAGTGAGATTGGACAGGGGCGGTACGAGCAGTACTTC
NA | NA | TRBJ1-1 | 12 | TRBV12-5 | CASAFPDREAFF | TGTGCTAGTGCCTTTCCGGACAGAGAAGCTTTCTTT
TRBD2 | NA | TRBJ2-1 | 14 | TRBV5-4 | CASSMASGGNEQFF | TGTGCCAGCAGCATGGCTAGCGGCGGCAATGAGCAGTTCTTC
TRBD1 | once | TRBJ2-5 | 15 | TRBV6-2/TRBV6-3 | CASSAPGQGEETQYF | TGTGCCAGCAGTGCTCCGGGACAGGGGGAGGAGACCCAGTACTTC
NA | NA | TRBJ2-4 | 18 | TRBV5-3 | CARSSEELQVEGKYIQYF | TGTGCCAGAAGCTCCGAAGAACTCCAAGTGGAGGGTAAGTACATTCAGTACTTC
TRBD2 | NA | TRBJ2-1 | 13 | TRBV5-1 | CASSSSSGGRQFF | TGCGCCAGCAGCTCGTCCAGCGGGGGAAGGCAGTTCTTC
TRBD2 | NA | TRBJ2-1 | 18 | TRBV4-1 | CASSQGVIRLAGEVEQFF | TGCGCCAGCAGCCAAGGGGTTATTAGACTAGCGGGAGAAGTTGAGCAGTTCTTC
NA | NA | TRBJ2-1 | 13 | TRBV7-2 | CASSLAQHNEQFF | TGTGCCAGCAGCTTAGCACAGCACAATGAGCAGTTCTTC
NA | NA | TRBJ2-7 | 15 | TRBV27 | CASSLSVASEYEQYF | TGTGCCAGCAGTTTATCTGTAGCCTCTGAGTACGAGCAGTACTTC
TRBD2 | NA | TRBJ2-7 | 15 | TRBV4-2 | CASSQEGTSFYEQYF | TGTGCCAGCAGCCAAGAAGGGACTAGCTTCTACGAGCAGTACTTC
NA | once | TRBJ2-5 | 13 | TRBV18 | CASSQIGEETQYF | TGTGCCAGCTCTCAGATCGGGGAAGAGACCCAGTACTTC
NA | NA | TRBJ1-1 | 15 | TRBV28 | CASSPGGILNTEAFF | TGTGCCAGCAGCCCAGGAGGCATTTTGAACACTGAAGCTTTCTTT
NA | few | TRBJ2-7 | 11 | TRBV5-3 | CARSFECEQYF | TGTGCCAGAAGCTTCGAGTGCGAGCAGTACTTC
NA | once | TRBJ1-1 | 13 | TRBV18 | CASSREYDTEAFF | TGTGCCAGCTCACGGGAGTACGACACTGAAGCTTTCTTT
TRBD1 | NA | TRBJ2-5 | 15 | TRBV5-6 | CASSSTGVPQETQYF | TGTGCCAGCAGCTCCACAGGGGTCCCCCAAGAGACCCAGTACTTC
TRBD1 | once | TRBJ1-1 | 13 | TRBV12-3/TRBV12-4 | CASSGQANTEAFF | TGTGCCAGCAGTGGACAGGCGAACACTGAAGCTTTCTTT
NA | NA | TRBJ2-7 | 15 | TRBV19 | CASSQGTPSSYEQYF | TGTGCCAGTTCACAGGGGACTCCAAGCTCCTACGAGCAGTACTTC
TRBD1 | NA | TRBJ2-5 | 15 | TRBV9 | CASSGGQGAGETQYF | TGTGCCAGCAGCGGCGGACAGGGGGCGGGGGAGACCCAGTACTTC
TRBD1 | NA | TRBJ1-5 | 17 | TRBV28 | CASRNRDRAYSNQPQHF | TGTGCCAGCAGGAACCGGGACAGAGCTTATAGCAATCAGCCCCAGCATTTT
TRBD1 | NA | TRBJ1-1 | 15 | TRBV10-3 | CAISELTGSNSEAFF | TGTGCCATCAGTGAGTTGACAGGGAGCAACAGTGAAGCTTTCTTT
NA | NA | TRBJ2-5 | 13 | TRBV7-6 | CASSLGRQETQYF | TGTGCCAGCAGCTTGGGCAGGCAAGAGACCCAGTACTTC
NA | NA | TRBJ2-2 | 15 | TRBV5-4 | CASSLWREHTGELFF | TGTGCCAGCAGCTTGTGGCGGGAACACACCGGGGAGCTGTTTTTT
TRBD1 | NA | TRBJ1-1 | 16 | TRBV7-2 | CASSFYFGTGGTEAFF | TGTGCCAGCAGCTTCTACTTTGGGACAGGGGGCACTGAAGCTTTCTTT
NA | NA | TRBJ2-7 | 18 | TRBV27 | CASSTVRMGGRAGHEQYF | TGTGCCAGCAGTACCGTACGGATGGGGGGGCGCGCTGGCCACGAGCAGTACTTC
TRBD1 | NA | TRBJ1-5 | 14 | TRBV7-8 | CASSLATGGQPQHF | TGTGCCAGCAGCTTAGCAACAGGGGGCCAGCCCCAGCATTTT
TRBD1 | NA | TRBJ2-5 | 13 | TRBV7-3 | CASSSDREETQYF | TGTGCCAGCAGCTCCGACAGGGAAGAGACCCAGTACTTC
TRBD1 | NA | TRBJ2-7 | 14 | TRBV3-1/TRBV3-2 | CASSLGQGDYEQYF | TGTGCCAGCAGCCTAGGACAGGGGGACTACGAGCAGTACTTC
NA | NA | TRBJ1-1 | 15 | TRBV7-9 | CASSPLSSRDTEAFF | TGTGCCAGCAGCCCCCTGTCCAGCCGGGACACTGAAGCTTTCTTT
TRBD1 | few | TRBJ2-1 | 15 | TRBV28 | CASSPVGTGGTEQFF | TGTGCCAGCAGTCCCGTCGGGACAGGGGGCACTGAGCAGTTCTTC
NA | NA | TRBJ2-7 | 20 | TRBV21-1 | CASSKPGGVLHGGRKDEQYF | TGTGCCAGCAGCAAACCCGGGGGAGTACTCCACGGCGGGAGAAAGGACGAGCAGTACTTC